This T cell receptor beta chain was profiled in a study of beta chain features in type 1 diabetes. Every bit of the isolated RNA underwent reverse transcription, so sequencing read expressed TCRB transcripts. Only in-frame clones appear in the TCRdb table, and some are missing; sequencing was by immunoSEQ multiplex PCR. Of hundreds of thousands of clones listed, about a sixth are singletons. Germline loops: CDR1 SGDLS, CDR2 YYNGEE. The CDR3 extends over 13 amino acids. Trimming left V 1 base short and J 4 bases short, with 8 bases between. The chain employs TRBV9 and TRBJ1-1; no clear D gene. This receptor was taken from a man aged 18 to 29 in good health. The sample was naive CD4+ T cells from blood. This CDR3 reads CASSVISGTEAFF. Written as DNA, the CDR3 is TGTGCCAGCAGCGTAATCTCGGGCACTGAAGCTTTCTTT.